This record covers a single TCR beta chain. The target antigen is unknown. The CDR3 totals 15 residues. The germline V gene encodes CDR1 SGHNT and CDR2 YENEEA. The V end was cut by 5 bases, the J end by 7 bases, with 18 bases between. This entry belongs to a study of cytomegalovirus exposure and HLA in healthy donors. The PCR ran on 60 Vbeta and 13 Jbeta primers. Clones were sequenced by immunoSEQ multiplex PCR, and TCRdb holds only the in-frame ones, with some missing. The sample shows 120,000 to 150,000 clones, approximately 73% of them seen only once. Study-wide findings and caveats: There were approximately 150 TCR beta chains listed as cytomegalovirus-associated. TRBV6-2, TRBV6-3 and some other V segments were unresolvable in 87-base-pair reads. Prediction of most subjects' HLA-A and HLA-B alleles by TCR beta sequences was reportedly accurate.

Sequencing was performed on PBMCs. The chain has TRBV11-3 and TRBJ2-1; no firm D call. This receptor was taken from a woman aged 18-29 years in good health and CMV-seronegative. CDR3 residues: CASSPFSADENEQFF. The CDR3 DNA is TGTGCCAGCAGCCCCTTTTCGGCGGATGAAAATGAGCAGTTCTTC.